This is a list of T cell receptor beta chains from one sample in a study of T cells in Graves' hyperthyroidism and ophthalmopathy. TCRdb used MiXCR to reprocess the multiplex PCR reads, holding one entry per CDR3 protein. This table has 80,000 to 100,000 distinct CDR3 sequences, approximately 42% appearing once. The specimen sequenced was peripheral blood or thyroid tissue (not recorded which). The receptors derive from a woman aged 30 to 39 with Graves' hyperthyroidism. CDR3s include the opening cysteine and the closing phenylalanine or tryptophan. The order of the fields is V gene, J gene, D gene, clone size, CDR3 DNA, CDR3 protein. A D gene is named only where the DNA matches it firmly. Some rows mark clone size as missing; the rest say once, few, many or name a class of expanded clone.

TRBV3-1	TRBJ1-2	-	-	TGTGCCAGCATGGGGGGGGAGAGTGGCTACACCTTC	CASMGGESGYTF
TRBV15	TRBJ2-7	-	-	TGTGCCACCAGCAATAAGCGGGCCTCCTACGAGCAGTACTTC	CATSNKRASYEQYF
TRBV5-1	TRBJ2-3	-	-	TGCGCCAGCAGCCATCCGGTTAGCACAGATACGCAGTATTTT	CASSHPVSTDTQYF
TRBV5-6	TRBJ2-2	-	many	TGTGCCAGCAGCCTGCCAGCCTCGAACACCGGGGAGCTGTTTTTT	CASSLPASNTGELFF
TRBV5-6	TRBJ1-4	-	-	TGTGCCAGCAGCTTGGGGACAGAAAAACTGTTTTTT	CASSLGTEKLFF
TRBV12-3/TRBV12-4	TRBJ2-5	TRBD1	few	TGTGCCAGCAGTTACTCTGGGACAGGGGAAGAGACCCAGTACTTC	CASSYSGTGEETQYF
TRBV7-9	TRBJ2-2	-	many	TGTGCCAGCAGCCCTGGGATAATCGCGAACACCGGGGAGCTGTTTTTT	CASSPGIIANTGELFF
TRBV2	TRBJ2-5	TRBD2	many	TGTGCCAGCCTAATGGGGGGAGCTAGCGGGAGGGAAGAGACCCAGTACTTC	CASLMGGASGREETQYF
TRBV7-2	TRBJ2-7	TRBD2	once	TGTGCCAGCAGCTTAGAGGTTAGCGGGAGGGATTCCTACGAGCAGTACTTC	CASSLEVSGRDSYEQYF
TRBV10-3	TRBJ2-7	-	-	TGTGCCATCGGACCGGGACGTTCCTACGAGCAGTACTTC	CAIGPGRSYEQYF
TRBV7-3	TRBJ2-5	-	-	TGTGCCAGCAGCTTGGATATAGGGCATGGAGAGACCCAGTACTTC	CASSLDIGHGETQYF
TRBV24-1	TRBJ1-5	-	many	TGTGCCACCAGTGACTCCCCGGGGGGAGGGCAGCCCCAGCATTTT	CATSDSPGGGQPQHF
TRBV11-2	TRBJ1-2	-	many	TGTGCCAGCAGCTTAGGAGCGACAGTGACCGGGGGCTACACCTTC	CASSLGATVTGGYTF
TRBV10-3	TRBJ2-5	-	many	TGTGTCATCAGTGGGGCGCAAGAGACCCAGTACTTC	CVISGAQETQYF
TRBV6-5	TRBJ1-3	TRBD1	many	TGTGCCAGCAGTCCCTGGGACAGGAGAAACACCATATATTTT	CASSPWDRRNTIYF
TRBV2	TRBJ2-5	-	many	TGTGCCAGCAGTGAACAGGGGAGCAATCAGCCCCAGTACTTC	CASSEQGSNQPQYF
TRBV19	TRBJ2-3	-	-	TGTGCCAGTAGTGGGGCGGGCCGAATAGCGTATTTT	CASSGAGRIAYF
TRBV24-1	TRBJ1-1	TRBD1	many	TGTGCCACCAGTGACTCCGGGACAGGGGACACTGAAGCTTTCTTT	CATSDSGTGDTEAFF
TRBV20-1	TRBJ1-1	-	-	TGCAGTGCTAGTCCAGGGCCTGAAGCTTTCTTT	CSASPGPEAFF
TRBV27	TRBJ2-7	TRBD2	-	TGTGCCAGCAGCCCTCGACTAGCGGGAGGGTCCGAGCAGTACTTC	CASSPRLAGGSEQYF
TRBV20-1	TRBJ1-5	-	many	TGCAGTGCCAGGCCCAGGGATCAGCCCCAGCATTTT	CSARPRDQPQHF
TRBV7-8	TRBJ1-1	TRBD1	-	TGTGCCAGCAGCCCCCCCCCGGGACAGGGTTTGAAAACTGAAGCTTTCTTT	CASSPPPGQGLKTEAFF
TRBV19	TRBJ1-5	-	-	TGTGCCAGTATCTCCGGGACGGGCAGCGATCAGCCCCGGCATTTT	CASISGTGSDQPRHF
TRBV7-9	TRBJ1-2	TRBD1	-	TGTGCCAGCAGGCCACAGGGGGCTGGGTATGGCTACACCTTC	CASRPQGAGYGYTF
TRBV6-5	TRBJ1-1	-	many	TGTGCCAGCAGTGAAATTGCAGGGAACGGTAACACTGAAGCTTTCTTT	CASSEIAGNGNTEAFF
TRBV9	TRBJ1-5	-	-	TGTGCCAGCAGCGTAGGGGGTACTCAGCCCCAGCATTTT	CASSVGGTQPQHF
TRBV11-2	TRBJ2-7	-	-	TGTGCCAGCAGCTTTGGAGGGTACTACGAGCAGTACTTC	CASSFGGYYEQYF
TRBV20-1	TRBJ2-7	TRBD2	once	TGCAGTGCTAGACCCCCCAAGAGACTAGCGTACGAGCAGTACTTC	CSARPPKRLAYEQYF
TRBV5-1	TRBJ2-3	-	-	TGCGCCAGCAGCTTCCCGGGAAAGGATACGCAGTATTTT	CASSFPGKDTQYF
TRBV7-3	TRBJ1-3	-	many	TGTGCCAGCAGCCCTCTAGCGTCGGCAGCCTCCTCTGGAAACACCATATATTTT	CASSPLASAASSGNTIYF
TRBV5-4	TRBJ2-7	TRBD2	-	TGTGCCAGCAGCTTGATCCTGGGAGGGCCAGAGCAGTACTTC	CASSLILGGPEQYF
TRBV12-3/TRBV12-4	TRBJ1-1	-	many	TGTGCCAGCAGTTTCATGGGCCTGAACACTGAAGCTTTCTTT	CASSFMGLNTEAFF
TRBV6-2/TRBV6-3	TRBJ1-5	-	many	TGTGCCAGCAGTTTCGGGTCGGGGATGCCCCAGCATTTT	CASSFGSGMPQHF
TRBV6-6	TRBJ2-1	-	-	TGTGCCAGCAGTTACTCAGGGGATTACAATGAGCAGTTCTTC	CASSYSGDYNEQFF
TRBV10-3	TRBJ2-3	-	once	TGTGCCAGCAGTTCTAGGGTAGGCCCCAGCACAGATACGCAGTATTTT	CASSSRVGPSTDTQYF
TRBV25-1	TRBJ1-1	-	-	TGTGCCAGCAGTGCTAGCTTGACAGAGAACACTGAAGCTTTCTTT	CASSASLTENTEAFF
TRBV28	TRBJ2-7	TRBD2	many	TGTGCCAGCATGGAGGGAGGGCCCTACGAGCAGTACTTC	CASMEGGPYEQYF
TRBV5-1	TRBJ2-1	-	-	TGCGCCAGCAGCTTAGGTTCGGCCGCGGCCCCTTACAATGAGCAGTTCTTC	CASSLGSAAAPYNEQFF
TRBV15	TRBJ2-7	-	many	TGTGCCACCAGCAGAGATCGAGGTAGCGGCTACGAGCAGTACTTC	CATSRDRGSGYEQYF
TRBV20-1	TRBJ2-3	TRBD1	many	TGCAGTGCTGACAGGGGGCAGACAGATACGCAGTATTTT	CSADRGQTDTQYF
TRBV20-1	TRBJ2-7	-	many	TGCAGTGCTAGAGATGGCCTCACCTACGAGCAGTACTTC	CSARDGLTYEQYF
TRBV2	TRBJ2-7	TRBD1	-	TGTGCCAGCAGTTCTCCGGGACAGGGGGCGAGGGAGCAGTACTTC	CASSSPGQGAREQYF
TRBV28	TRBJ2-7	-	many	TGTGCCAGCAGCTGTCCCCCCTACGAGCAGTACTTC	CASSCPPYEQYF
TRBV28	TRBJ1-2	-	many	TGTGCCAGCAGTTTTTGGGCCTATGGCTACACCTTC	CASSFWAYGYTF
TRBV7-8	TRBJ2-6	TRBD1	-	TGTGCCAGCAGCTCACGACAGGGTGGCAACGTCCTGACTTTC	CASSSRQGGNVLTF
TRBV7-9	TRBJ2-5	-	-	TGTGCCAGCAGCTTAACCGGGTACCAAGAGACCCAGTACTTC	CASSLTGYQETQYF
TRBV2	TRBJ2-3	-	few	TGCGCCAGCAGCCACGGTAGGGGGAGACCGAGCACAGATACGCAGTATTTT	CASSHGRGRPSTDTQYF
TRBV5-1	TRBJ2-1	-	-	TGCGCCAGCAGCTTGGTCGGGACTCTCTACAATGAGCAGTTCTTC	CASSLVGTLYNEQFF
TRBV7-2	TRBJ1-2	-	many	TGTGCCAGCAGCCTGGGACAAGGGCGCTACACCTTC	CASSLGQGRYTF
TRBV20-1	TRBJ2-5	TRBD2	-	TGCAGTGCTAGAGATTCTAGCGGCGAGACCCAGTACTTC	CSARDSSGETQYF
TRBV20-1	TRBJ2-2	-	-	TGCAGTGCTAGAGGCGTGACTAGACGGACCGGGGAGCTGCCTTTT	CSARGVTRRTGELPF
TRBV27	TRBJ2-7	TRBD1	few	TGTACCGCAAGCAGCAACAGGGGATACGAGCAGTACTTC	CTASSNRGYEQYF
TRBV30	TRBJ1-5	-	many	TGTGCCTGGGCCTCGGGACTATATCAGCCCCAGCATTTT	CAWASGLYQPQHF
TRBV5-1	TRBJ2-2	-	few	TGCGCCAGCAGCTTGTTCGGACAATCGAACACCGGGGAGCTGTTTTTT	CASSLFGQSNTGELFF
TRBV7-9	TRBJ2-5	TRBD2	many	TGTGCCAGCAGCTTCCCAACGGGACTAGCGGGAAAAGAGACCCAGTACTTC	CASSFPTGLAGKETQYF